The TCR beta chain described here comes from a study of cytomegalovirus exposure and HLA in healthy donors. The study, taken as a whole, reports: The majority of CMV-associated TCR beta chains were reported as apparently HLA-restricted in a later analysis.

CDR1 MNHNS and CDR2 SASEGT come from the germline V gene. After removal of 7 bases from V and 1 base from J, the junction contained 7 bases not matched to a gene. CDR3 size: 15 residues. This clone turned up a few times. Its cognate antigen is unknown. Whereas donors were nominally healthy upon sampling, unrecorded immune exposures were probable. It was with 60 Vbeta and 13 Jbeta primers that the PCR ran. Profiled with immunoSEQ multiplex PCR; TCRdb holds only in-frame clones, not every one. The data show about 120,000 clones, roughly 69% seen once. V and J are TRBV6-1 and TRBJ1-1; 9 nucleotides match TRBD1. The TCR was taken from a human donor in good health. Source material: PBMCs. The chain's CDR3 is CASTNRGLGNTEAFF. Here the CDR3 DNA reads TGTGCCAGCACGAACAGGGGGCTAGGGAACACTGAAGCTTTCTTT.